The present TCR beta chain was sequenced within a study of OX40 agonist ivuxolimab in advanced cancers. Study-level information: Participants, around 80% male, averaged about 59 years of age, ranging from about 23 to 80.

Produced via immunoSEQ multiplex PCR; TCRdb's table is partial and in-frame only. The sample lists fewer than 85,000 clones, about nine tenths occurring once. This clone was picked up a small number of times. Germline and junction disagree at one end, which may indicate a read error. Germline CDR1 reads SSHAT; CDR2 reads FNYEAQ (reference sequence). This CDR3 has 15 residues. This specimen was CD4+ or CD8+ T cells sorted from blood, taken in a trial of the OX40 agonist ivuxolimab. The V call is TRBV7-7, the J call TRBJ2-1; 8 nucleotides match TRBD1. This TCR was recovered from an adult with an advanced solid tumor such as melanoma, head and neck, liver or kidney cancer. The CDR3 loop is CASSKDRGTGDEQFF. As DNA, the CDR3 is TGTGCTAGCAGCAAAGACAGGGGCACAGGCGATGAGCAGTTCTTC.